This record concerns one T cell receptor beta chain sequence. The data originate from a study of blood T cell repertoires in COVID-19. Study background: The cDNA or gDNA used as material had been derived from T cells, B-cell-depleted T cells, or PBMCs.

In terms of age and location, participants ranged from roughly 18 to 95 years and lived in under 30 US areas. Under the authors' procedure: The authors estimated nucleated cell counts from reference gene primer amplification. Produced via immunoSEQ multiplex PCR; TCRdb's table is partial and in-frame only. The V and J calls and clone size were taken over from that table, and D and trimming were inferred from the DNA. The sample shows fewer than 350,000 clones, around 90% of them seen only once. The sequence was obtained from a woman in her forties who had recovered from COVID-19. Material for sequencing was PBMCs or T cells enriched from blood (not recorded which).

CDR3 in DNA: TGCGCCAGCAGCTTGCGGACAGCGAACCAAGAGACCCAGTACTTC. Translation: CASSLRTANQETQYF. V gene TRBV5-1 combines with J gene TRBJ2-5, with D perhaps matching TRBD1 (6 bases). V shed 1 base and J shed 0 bases, with 10 bases lying between them. The CDR3 contains 15 residues. Germline V gene lookup returns CDR1 SGHRS and CDR2 YFSETQ.